What follows are 18 T cell receptor beta chains derived from one specimen sequenced in a study of PD-L1 blockade in urothelial cancer. The data were produced by immunoSEQ multiplex PCR, yet TCRdb's version contains in-frame clones alone and is incomplete. Altogether some 71,000 clones are present, about 89% being singletons, with the ten largest covering less than 3.5%. Material: PBMCs, obtained around atezolizumab (anti-PD-L1) treatment. These receptors came from a man between 60 and 75 years old with urothelial cancer.

V is TRBV19 and J is TRBJ1-1; tentative D call: TRBD1 (5 bases). Between the trimmed V and J ends, which lost 0 bases and 4 bases, there was a span of 6 bases. There are 13 residues in the CDR3. Per the germline V gene, CDR1 is LNHDA and CDR2 is SQIVND (reference sequence). CDR3 loop: CASSIEGPTEAFF. CDR3 nucleotides: TGTGCCAGTAGTATAGAGGGGCCCACTGAAGCTTTCTTT.

The chain is built from TRBV28 and TRBJ2-1; possibly TRBD2 for D (6 bases). The CDR3 has 13 amino acids. Germline-derived CDR1 and CDR2 are MDHEN and SYDVKM. V was pared by 6 bases and J by 7 bases, with 13 bases between. CDR3 loop: CASRGGARNEQFF. The CDR3 nucleotides are TGTGCCAGCAGAGGCGGGGCTCGGAATGAGCAGTTCTTC.

V is TRBV5-1 and J is TRBJ1-2; TRBD1 agrees at 12 bases. The trim removed 3 bases at V and 4 bases at J, leaving 4 bases unmatched. This CDR3 region has 15 residues. The germline CDR1 and CDR2 sequences are SGHRS and YFSETQ. Here the CDR3 reads CASSWGTGGGYGYTF. CDR3 nucleotide sequence: TGCGCCAGCAGCTGGGGGACAGGGGGCGGCTATGGCTACACCTTC.

The V and J genes are TRBV5-4 and TRBJ2-5; D gene unclear. The CDR3 is made up of 14 amino acids. Trimming removed 4 bases at V and 1 base at J, with 11 bases between. CDR1 is SGHNT and CDR2 is YYREEE in the germline V gene (reference sequence). Written as DNA, the CDR3 is TGTGCCAGCAGCCCCGGGTCCCGCCAAGAGACCCAGTACTTC. This encodes CASSPGSRQETQYF.

The CDR3 sequence: CATRQGANPNTEAFF. CDR3 bases: TGTGCCACCAGACAGGGTGCTAATCCGAACACTGAAGCTTTCTTT. The chain recombines TRBV2 with TRBJ1-1, with 7 bases matching TRBD1. The V segment lost 10 bases and the J segment 1 base; nucleotides outside the gene matches: 12. The CDR3 length is 15 residues. Per germline, CDR1 SNHLY and CDR2 FYNNEI.

The chain is built from TRBV10-1 and TRBJ2-7, with 14 bases identical to TRBD2. V lost 4 bases, J lost 1 base, and 6 bases stayed unmatched. Per the germline V gene, CDR1 is WNHNN and CDR2 is SYGVQD (reference sequence). The CDR3 contains 17 residues. The CDR3 DNA reads TGCGCCAGCAGTGGCTGGGGGACTAGCGGGGGATCCTACGAGCAGTACTTC. Amino acids: CASSGWGTSGGSYEQYF.

This clone was seen a single time. This chain joins TRBV4-3 and TRBJ1-3; a possible D gene is TRBD1 (6 bases). Germline CDR1 is LGHNA and CDR2 is YSLEER. CDR3 length: 15 amino acids. Trimming removed 4 bases from V and 0 bases from J, with 10 bases in between. CDR3 sequence (DNA): TGCGCCAGCAGCCTCGGGACAAGCTCTGGAAACACCATATATTTT. This sequence encodes CASSLGTSSGNTIYF.

V usage is TRBV18 and J usage is TRBJ2-7; no clear D gene. Germline V gives CDR1 KGHSH, CDR2 LQKENI. The V and J ends lost 1 base and 4 bases respectively, with 8 bases between them. The CDR3 is 13 residues long. CDR3 in amino acids: CASSPQPGYEQYF. CDR3 bases: TGTGCCAGCTCACCACAACCCGGGTACGAGCAGTACTTC.

The gene calls are TRBV14 and TRBJ1-1; 9 bases fit TRBD1. The CDR3 runs to 17 residues. Germline lookup yields CDR1 SGHDN and CDR2 FVKESK. The J segment lost 1 base and the V segment lost 4 bases, leaving 10 bases of the junction unmatched. The CDR3 protein is CASSRYRGHLENTEAFF. The CDR3 DNA sequence: TGTGCCAGCAGCCGGTACAGGGGGCATTTGGAGAACACTGAAGCTTTCTTT.

The V gene is TRBV19, the J gene TRBJ2-2; perhaps TRBD2 as D (6 bases). Looked up from germline, CDR1 is LNHDA and CDR2 is SQIVND (reference sequence). The CDR3 runs 12 residues. V was cut by 7 bases and J by 8 bases, with 11 bases left in between. CDR3 protein: CASTTGVGELFF. DNA for the CDR3: TGTGCCAGTACCACGGGGGTGGGGGAGCTGTTTTTT.

The gene calls are TRBV5-1 and TRBJ2-7; D is unresolved. V shed 0 bases and J shed 3 bases, with 10 bases lying between them. Germline V gene sequence: CDR1 SGHRS, CDR2 YFSETQ. The CDR3 extends over 14 amino acids. The CDR3 coding sequence is TGCGCCAGCAGCTTGGAAGGCGGCCACTACGAGCAGTACTTC. Residues: CASSLEGGHYEQYF.

The chain employs TRBV11-2 and TRBJ2-7; D possibly corresponds to TRBD2 (5 bases). The CDR3 runs 15 residues. The germline gives CDR1 SGHAT, CDR2 FQNNGV. Trimming stripped 0 bases from V and 2 bases from J, with 11 bases between. The CDR3 protein is CASSLDRTHTYEQYF. CDR3 DNA: TGTGCCAGCAGCTTAGACAGGACTCATACCTACGAGCAGTACTTC.

V usage is TRBV18 and J usage is TRBJ2-5; 8 bases fit TRBD2. The CDR3 is 15 amino acids. Trimming removed 8 bases from V and 2 bases from J; junction bases left unmatched: 10. Germline lookup yields CDR1 KGHSH and CDR2 LQKENI. The CDR3, as DNA: TGTGCCAGCCGACCGGGGGGGAAGCCTCAAGAGACCCAGTACTTC. This sequence encodes CASRPGGKPQETQYF.

The chain joins TRBV6-4 to TRBJ1-2; 8 nucleotides align to TRBD1. The germline CDR1 and CDR2 sequences are MRHNA and SNTAGT. V trimming: 6 bases; J trimming: 8 bases; junction bases outside the gene matches: 8. The length of the CDR3 is 13 residues. The CDR3 DNA reads TGTGCCAGCAGAGGGCCCCAGGGGGCCGGCTACACCTTC. Translated: CASRGPQGAGYTF.

V usage is TRBV15 and J usage is TRBJ1-2, with 8 positions matching TRBD1. With 6 bases clipped from V and 8 bases from J, the junction kept 11 bases outside the gene matches. The CDR3 sequence is 14 residues long. Germline assignment: CDR1 LNHNV and CDR2 YYDKDF (reference sequence). The CDR3 region is CATRAWQGAGGYTF. The CDR3 coding sequence is TGTGCCACCAGAGCGTGGCAGGGGGCCGGAGGCTACACCTTC.

The V and J genes are TRBV7-9 and TRBJ1-1; D is unresolved. CDR3 length: 15 amino acids. Trimming left V 5 bases short and J 1 base short, with 14 bases between. Germline loops: CDR1 SEHNR, CDR2 FQNEAQ (reference sequence). The CDR3 coding sequence is TGTGCCAGCAGCAAAAACACAGACACGAACACTGAAGCTTTCTTT. It is translated as CASSKNTDTNTEAFF.

The CDR3 nucleotides read TGCGCCAGCAGCCAGGAGAGAATGGAGGCGGGGCCCTCCAGCGAGCAGTACTTC. This sequence encodes CASSQERMEAGPSSEQYF. J is TRBJ2-7 and V is TRBV4-3; TRBD2 is a possible D gene (6 bases). CDR1 is LGHNA and CDR2 is YSLEER in the germline V gene. Trimming pared 3 bases from V and 6 bases from J, leaving 27 bases between. This CDR3 has 18 residues.

The chain carries TRBV5-1 and TRBJ1-2, with no clear D. Trimming took off 0 bases at V and 6 bases at J, with 15 bases between the two ends. Per the germline V gene, CDR1 is SGHRS and CDR2 is YFSETQ. There are 15 residues in the CDR3. CDR3 amino acids: CASSLGARWRDGYTF. The CDR3, as DNA: TGCGCCAGCAGCTTGGGGGCCAGGTGGCGTGATGGCTACACCTTC.